This T cell receptor beta chain was recorded in a study of beta chain features in type 1 diabetes. Study overall: Cells sorted and examined across all samples totaled almost 110 million.

This clone was detected a few times. Using CD45RO/CCR7/CD25/CD127/CD95/CD27, CD4+ naive, central memory, regulatory and stem cell-like memory cells were sorted. Sequenced material consisted of expressed TCRB transcripts (all of the isolated RNA was reverse transcribed). Roughly 3.6 million reads per sample were averaged for naive, central memory and regulatory samples. Data came from immunoSEQ multiplex PCR; TCRdb stores just in-frame clones and leaves some out. The table lists under 500,000 clones, 30% of them singletons. The receptor comes from a man aged 18-30 years in good health. What was sequenced was naive CD4+ T cells from blood.

The chain's CDR3 is CASSPHRGGRMINEQFF. The CDR3 bases are TGTGCCAGCAGCCCGCACCGGGGCGGGAGGATGATCAATGAGCAGTTCTTC. This sequence joins TRBV11-2 and TRBJ2-1, with 8 bases identical to TRBD2. The CDR3 totals 17 residues. After removal of 5 bases from V and 6 bases from J, the junction contained 15 bases not matched to a gene. Germline lookup yields CDR1 SGHAT and CDR2 FQNNGV.